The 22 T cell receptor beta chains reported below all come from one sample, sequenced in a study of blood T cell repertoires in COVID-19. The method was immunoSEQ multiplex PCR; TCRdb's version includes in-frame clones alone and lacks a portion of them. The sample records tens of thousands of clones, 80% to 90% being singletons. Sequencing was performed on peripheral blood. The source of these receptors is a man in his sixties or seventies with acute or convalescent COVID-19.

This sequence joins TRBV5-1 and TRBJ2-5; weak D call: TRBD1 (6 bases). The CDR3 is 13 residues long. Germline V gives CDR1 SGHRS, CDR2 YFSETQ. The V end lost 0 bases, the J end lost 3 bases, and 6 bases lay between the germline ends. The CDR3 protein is CASSLGTEETQYF. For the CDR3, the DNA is TGCGCCAGCAGCTTGGGGACAGAAGAGACCCAGTACTTC.

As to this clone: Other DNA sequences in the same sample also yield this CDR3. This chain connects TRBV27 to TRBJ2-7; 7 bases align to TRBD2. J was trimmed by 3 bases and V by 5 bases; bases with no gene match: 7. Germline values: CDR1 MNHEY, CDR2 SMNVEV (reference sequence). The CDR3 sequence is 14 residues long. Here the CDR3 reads CASSRRLAGYEQYF. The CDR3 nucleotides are TGTGCCAGCAGTCGTCGACTAGCCGGCTACGAGCAGTACTTC.

DNA of the CDR3: TGTGCCAGCAGTACCGGACGTCGGGGGATGAATCAGCCCCAGCATTTT. Protein sequence: CASSTGRRGMNQPQHF. The chain carries TRBV28 and TRBJ1-5, with a weak D call TRBD1 (5 bases). Deletions cut 5 bases from V and 4 bases from J, with 18 bases between. The CDR3 has 16 residues. Germline V lookup: CDR1 MDHEN, CDR2 SYDVKM.

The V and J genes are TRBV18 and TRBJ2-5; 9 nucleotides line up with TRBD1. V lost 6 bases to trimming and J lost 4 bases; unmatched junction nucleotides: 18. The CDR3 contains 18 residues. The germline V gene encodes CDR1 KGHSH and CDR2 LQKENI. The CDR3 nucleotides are TGTGCCAGCTCCGACTCCGGGACAGGGTTACGGGGTCGAGAGACCCAGTACTTC. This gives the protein CASSDSGTGLRGRETQYF.

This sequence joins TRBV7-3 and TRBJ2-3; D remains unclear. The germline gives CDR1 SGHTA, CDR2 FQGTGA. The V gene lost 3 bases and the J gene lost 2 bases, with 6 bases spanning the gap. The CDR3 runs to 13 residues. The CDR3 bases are TGTGCCAGCAGCTTCGGTCACACAGATACGCAGTATTTT. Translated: CASSFGHTDTQYF. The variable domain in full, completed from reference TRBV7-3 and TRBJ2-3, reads GAGVSQTPSNKVTEKGKYVELRCDPISGHTALYWYRQSLGQGPEFLIYFQGTGAADDSGLPNDRFFAVRPEGSVSTLKIQRTERGDSAVYLCASSFGHTDTQYFGPGTRLTVL.

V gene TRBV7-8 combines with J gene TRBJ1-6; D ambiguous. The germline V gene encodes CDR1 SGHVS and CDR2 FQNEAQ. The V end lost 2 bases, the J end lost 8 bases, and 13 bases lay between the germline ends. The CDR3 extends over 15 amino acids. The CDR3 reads CASSLMAQEHSPLHF. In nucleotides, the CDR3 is TGTGCCAGCAGCTTAATGGCCCAGGAACATTCACCCCTCCACTTT. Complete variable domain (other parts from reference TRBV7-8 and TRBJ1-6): GAGVSQSPRYKVAKRGQDVALRCDPISGHVSLFWYQQALGQGPEFLTYFQNEAQLDKSGLPSDRFFAERPEGSVSTLKIQRTQQEDSAVYLCASSLMAQEHSPLHFGNGTRLTVT.

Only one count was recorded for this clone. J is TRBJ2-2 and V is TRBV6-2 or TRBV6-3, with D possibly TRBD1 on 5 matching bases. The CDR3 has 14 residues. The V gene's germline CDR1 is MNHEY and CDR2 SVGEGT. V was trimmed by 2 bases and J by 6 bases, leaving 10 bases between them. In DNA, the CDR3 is TGTGCCAGCAGTTACACTACAGGAGCCGGGGAGCTGTTTTTT. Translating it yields CASSYTTGAGELFF.

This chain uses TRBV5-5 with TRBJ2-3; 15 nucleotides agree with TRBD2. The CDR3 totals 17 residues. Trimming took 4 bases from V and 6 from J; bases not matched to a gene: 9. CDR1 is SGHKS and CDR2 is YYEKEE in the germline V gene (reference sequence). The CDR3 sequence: CASSLRTSGRVTDTQYF. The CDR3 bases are TGTGCCAGCAGCCTCCGGACTAGCGGGAGGGTCACGGATACGCAGTATTTT.

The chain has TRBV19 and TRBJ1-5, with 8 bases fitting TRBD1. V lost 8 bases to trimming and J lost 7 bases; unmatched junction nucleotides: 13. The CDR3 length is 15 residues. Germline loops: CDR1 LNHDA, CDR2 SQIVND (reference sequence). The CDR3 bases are TGTGCCAGTGACAATACTGACAGGGGCAGGCAGCCCCAGCATTTT. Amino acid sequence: CASDNTDRGRQPQHF.

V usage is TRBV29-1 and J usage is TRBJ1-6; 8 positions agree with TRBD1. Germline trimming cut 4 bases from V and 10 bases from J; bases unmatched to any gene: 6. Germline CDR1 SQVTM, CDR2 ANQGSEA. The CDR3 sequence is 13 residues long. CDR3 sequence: CSVGQGAGSPLHF. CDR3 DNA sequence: TGCAGCGTTGGTCAGGGGGCCGGGTCACCCCTCCACTTT. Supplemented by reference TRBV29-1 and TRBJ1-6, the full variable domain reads SAVISQKPSRDICQRGTSLTIQCQVDSQVTMMFWYRQQPGQSLTLIATANQGSEATYESGFVIDKFPISRPNLTFSTLTVSNMSPEDSSIYLCSVGQGAGSPLHFGNGTRLTVT.

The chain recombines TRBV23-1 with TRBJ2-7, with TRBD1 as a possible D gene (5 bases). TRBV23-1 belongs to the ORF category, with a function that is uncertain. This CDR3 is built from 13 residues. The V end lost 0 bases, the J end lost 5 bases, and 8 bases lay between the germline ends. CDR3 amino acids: CASSQSPRDEQYF. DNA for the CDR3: TGCGCCAGCAGTCAATCACCCAGGGACGAGCAGTACTTC.

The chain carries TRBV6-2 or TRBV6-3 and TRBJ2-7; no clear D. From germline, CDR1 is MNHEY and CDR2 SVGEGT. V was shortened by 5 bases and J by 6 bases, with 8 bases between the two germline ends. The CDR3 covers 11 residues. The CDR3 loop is CASSTSSEQYF. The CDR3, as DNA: TGTGCCAGCAGTACCTCTAGCGAGCAGTACTTC.

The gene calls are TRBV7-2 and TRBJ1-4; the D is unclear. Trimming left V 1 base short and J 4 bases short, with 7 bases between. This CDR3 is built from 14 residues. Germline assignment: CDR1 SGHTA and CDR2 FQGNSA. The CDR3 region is CASSLDSLNEKLFF. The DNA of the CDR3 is TGTGCCAGCAGCTTAGACAGTCTTAATGAAAAACTGTTTTTT.

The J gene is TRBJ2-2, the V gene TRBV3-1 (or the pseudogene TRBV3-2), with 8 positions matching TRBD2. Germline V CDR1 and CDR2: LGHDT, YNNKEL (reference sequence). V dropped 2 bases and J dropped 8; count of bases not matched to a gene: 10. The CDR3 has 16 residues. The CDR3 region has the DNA TGTGCCAGCAGCCAACCTCGGGCGGGAGGAACAGGGGAGCTGTTTTTT. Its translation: CASSQPRAGGTGELFF.

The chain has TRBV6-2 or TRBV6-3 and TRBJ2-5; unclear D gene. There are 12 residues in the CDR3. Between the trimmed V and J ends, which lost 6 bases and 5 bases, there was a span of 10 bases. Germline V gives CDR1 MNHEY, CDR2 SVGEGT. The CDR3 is CASSIVRETQYF. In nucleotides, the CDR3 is TGTGCCAGCAGCATAGTTCGGGAGACCCAGTACTTC.

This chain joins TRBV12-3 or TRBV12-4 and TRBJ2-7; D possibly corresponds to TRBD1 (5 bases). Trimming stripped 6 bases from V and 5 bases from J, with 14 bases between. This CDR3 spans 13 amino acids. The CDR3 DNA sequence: TGTGCCAGCAGAGACCTATTAGGGGACGAGCAGTACTTC. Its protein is CASRDLLGDEQYF.

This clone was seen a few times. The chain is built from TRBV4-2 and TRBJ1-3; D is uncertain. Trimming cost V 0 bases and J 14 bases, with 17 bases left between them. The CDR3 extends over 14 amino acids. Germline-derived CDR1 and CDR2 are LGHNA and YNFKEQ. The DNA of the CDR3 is TGTGCCAGCAGCCAAGATCGGGGAAGGGTGGAGGTATATTTT. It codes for CASSQDRGRVEVYF.

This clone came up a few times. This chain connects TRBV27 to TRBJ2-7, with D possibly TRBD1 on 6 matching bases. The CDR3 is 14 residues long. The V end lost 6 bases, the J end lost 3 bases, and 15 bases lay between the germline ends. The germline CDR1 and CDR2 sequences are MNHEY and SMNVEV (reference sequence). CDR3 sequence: CASRFSGTIYEQYF. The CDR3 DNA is TGTGCCAGCAGATTTTCCGGGACAATCTACGAGCAGTACTTC.

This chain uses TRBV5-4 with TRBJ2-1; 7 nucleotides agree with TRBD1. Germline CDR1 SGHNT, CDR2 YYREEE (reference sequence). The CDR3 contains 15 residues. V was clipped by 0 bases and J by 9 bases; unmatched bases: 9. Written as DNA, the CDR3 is TGTGCCAGCAGCTTGGCGGGGACAGTCAGAGTTGAGCAGTTCTTC. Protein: CASSLAGTVRVEQFF.

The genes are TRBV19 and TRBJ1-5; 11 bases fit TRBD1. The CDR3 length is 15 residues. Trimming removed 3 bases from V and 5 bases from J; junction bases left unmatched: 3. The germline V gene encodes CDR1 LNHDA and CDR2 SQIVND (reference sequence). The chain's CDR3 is CASSIGTGGYQPQHF. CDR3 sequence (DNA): TGTGCCAGTAGTATTGGGACAGGGGGTTATCAGCCCCAGCATTTT.

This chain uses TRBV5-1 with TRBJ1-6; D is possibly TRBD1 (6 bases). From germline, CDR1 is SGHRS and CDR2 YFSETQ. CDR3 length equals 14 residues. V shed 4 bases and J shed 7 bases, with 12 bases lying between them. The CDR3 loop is CASSDTGMNSPLHF. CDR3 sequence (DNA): TGCGCCAGCAGCGACACAGGGATGAATTCACCCCTCCACTTT. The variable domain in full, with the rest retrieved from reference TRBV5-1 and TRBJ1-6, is KAGVTQTPRYLIKTRGQQVTLSCSPISGHRSVSWYQQTPGQGLQFLFEYFSETQRNKGNFPGRFSGRQFSNSRSEMNVSTLELGDSALYLCASSDTGMNSPLHFGNGTRLTVT.

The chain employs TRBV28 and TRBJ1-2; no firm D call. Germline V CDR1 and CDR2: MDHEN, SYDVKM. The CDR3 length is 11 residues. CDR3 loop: CGALEDYGYTF. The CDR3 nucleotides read TGTGGGGCGCTCGAAGACTATGGCTACACCTTC.